The 28 T cell receptor beta chains listed next were all sequenced from one sample in a study of early T cells in non-severe SARS-CoV-2 infection. In TCRdb, the 5' RACE reads were re-called with MiXCR into one record per CDR3 protein. Among around 78,000 distinct CDR3 sequences listed, around 15% were seen once. The sequenced sample was whole blood. These receptors originate from an adult who was a healthcare worker with PCR-confirmed SARS-CoV-2 infection or an uninfected control (not recorded which).

The V call is TRBV29-1, the J call TRBJ2-5; no firm D call. This CDR3 has 13 residues. The V end lost 1 base, the J end lost 5 bases, and 11 bases lay between the germline ends. The germline CDR1 and CDR2 sequences are SQVTM and ANQGSEA. CDR3 loop: CSVEVRLRETQYF. For the CDR3, the DNA is TGCAGCGTTGAAGTACGGCTCAGGGAGACCCAGTACTTC. The full variable domain, rest sourced from reference TRBV29-1 and TRBJ2-5, is SAVISQKPSRDICQRGTSLTIQCQVDSQVTMMFWYRQQPGQSLTLIATANQGSEATYESGFVIDKFPISRPNLTFSTLTVSNMSPEDSSIYLCSVEVRLRETQYFGPGTRLLVL.

V is TRBV4-2 and J is TRBJ1-2; 8 nucleotides match TRBD1. The germline gives CDR1 LGHNA, CDR2 YNFKEQ. Trimming removed 0 bases from V and 8 bases from J; junction bases left unmatched: 14. The CDR3 runs to 17 residues. For the CDR3, the DNA is TGTGCCAGCAGCCAAGAAGGGGTCGGACAGGGATCTCGGGGCTACACCTTC. Residues: CASSQEGVGQGSRGYTF.

With respect to this clonotype: A read error may explain this, as a much larger clone is one base away. This chain connects TRBV12-3 or TRBV12-4 to TRBJ2-3; D is possibly TRBD1 (5 bases). CDR3 length: 14 amino acids. The CDR3 spells CASSLQLGADTLYF. For the CDR3, the DNA is TGTGCCAGCAGTTTACAGCTTGGGGCAGATACGCTGTATTTT.

This chain links TRBV12-3 or TRBV12-4 with TRBJ1-5; possible D gene TRBD1, 6 bases. The CDR3 extends over 16 amino acids. The germline V and J ends were trimmed by 3 bases and 3 bases, with 15 bases remaining between them. The CDR3 loop is CASSFGGGGNNQPQHF. The CDR3 DNA sequence: TGTGCCAGCAGTTTTGGCGGAGGGGGTAACAATCAGCCCCAGCATTTT.

This clonotype has only a few counts. The J gene is TRBJ2-1, the V gene TRBV6-1; 10 bases fit TRBD2. The length of the CDR3 is 16 residues. The trim removed 6 bases at V and 7 bases at J, leaving 12 bases unmatched. Per germline, CDR1 MNHNS and CDR2 SASEGT. This chain's CDR3 is CASRVLAGAMGNEQFF. For the CDR3, the DNA is TGTGCCAGCAGGGTTCTAGCGGGGGCCATGGGGAATGAGCAGTTCTTC.

This clonotype was counted only a few times. The chain carries TRBV9 and TRBJ2-1; a possible D gene is TRBD2 (5 bases). The CDR3 loop spans 15 amino acids. From germline, CDR1 is SGDLS and CDR2 YYNGEE. V was shortened by 0 bases and J by 2 bases, with 9 bases between the two germline ends. In DNA form, the CDR3 reads TGTGCCAGCAGCGTAGGTCCAGCGGCCTACAATGAGCAGTTCTTC. It specifies CASSVGPAAYNEQFF.

The V gene is TRBV12-5, the J gene TRBJ1-1; 9 bases match TRBD1. The CDR3 is 14 residues long. Germline-derived CDR1 and CDR2 are LGHNT and FRNRAP. J was trimmed by 3 bases and V by 5 bases; bases with no gene match: 4. The DNA for the CDR3 is TGTGCTAGTGGTGAACAGGGGGCAGACACTGAAGCTTTCTTT. It specifies CASGEQGADTEAFF. Filled out from reference TRBV12-5 and TRBJ1-1, the complete variable domain reads DARVTQTPRHKVTEMGQEVTMRCQPILGHNTVFWYRQTMMQGLELLAYFRNRAPLDDSGMPKDRFSAEMPDATLATLKIQPSEPRDSAVYFCASGEQGADTEAFFGQGTRLTVV.

This clonotype has more than one count but fewer than ten. The chain has TRBV5-1 and TRBJ1-2, with 7 bases fitting TRBD1. V was pared by 3 bases and J by 4 bases, with 6 bases of the junction left unmatched. The CDR3 loop spans 14 amino acids. Germline V gene lookup returns CDR1 SGHRS and CDR2 YFSETQ. CDR3 sequence reads: CASSSPEGAYGYTF. DNA for the CDR3: TGCGCCAGCAGCTCGCCTGAGGGGGCCTATGGCTACACCTTC. Using reference TRBV5-1 and TRBJ1-2 for the parts outside the CDR3, the full variable domain is KAGVTQTPRYLIKTRGQQVTLSCSPISGHRSVSWYQQTPGQGLQFLFEYFSETQRNKGNFPGRFSGRQFSNSRSEMNVSTLELGDSALYLCASSSPEGAYGYTFGSGTRLTVV.

This clonotype came up once. The DNA for the CDR3 is TGTGCCAGCAGTAGAGAGCAGCGGATGTTTTTT. It is translated as CASSREQRMFF. The V call is TRBV2, the J call TRBJ1-4, with D uncertain. V lost 5 bases, J lost 15 bases, and 13 bases lay in between. Per germline, CDR1 SNHLY and CDR2 FYNNEI. The CDR3 sequence is 11 residues long.

Ten or more counts support this clonotype. The chain uses TRBV7-9 and TRBJ1-1, with D possibly TRBD1 on 6 matching bases. Germline V gene data show CDR1 as SEHNR and CDR2 as FQNEAQ (reference sequence). The ends were cut back, 4 bases at V and 3 bases at J, with 18 bases in the middle. The CDR3 loop spans 16 amino acids. CDR3 DNA: TGTGCCAGCAGCTCCCACGGACGGGGGCAAGACACTGAAGCTTTCTTT. It codes for CASSSHGRGQDTEAFF.

The rearrangement links TRBV29-1 to TRBJ2-5; the match to TRBD2 covers 9 bases. The CDR3 runs 15 residues. J lost 5 bases, V lost 0 bases, and 7 bases had no gene match. The germline V gene has CDR1 SQVTM and CDR2 ANQGSEA. The CDR3 loop is CSVEEGTSSYETQYF. The CDR3 nucleotides read TGCAGCGTTGAAGAAGGGACTAGCAGCTACGAGACCCAGTACTTC.

This chain joins TRBV20-1 and TRBJ2-3; TRBD2 is a possible D gene (5 bases). This CDR3 comprises 13 residues. V shed 6 bases and J shed 3 bases, with 13 bases lying between them. Germline V CDR1 and CDR2: DFQATT, SNEGSKA (reference sequence). In nucleotides, the CDR3 is TGCAGTGCCCACTCCCGGGGAACAGATACGCAGTATTTT. This gives the protein CSAHSRGTDTQYF.

This clonotype showed up many times. The V and J genes are TRBV29-1 and TRBJ2-1; TRBD1 might be the D (6 bases). V shed 7 bases and J shed 2 bases, with 12 bases lying between them. There are 13 residues in the CDR3. Germline CDR1 reads SQVTM; CDR2 reads ANQGSEA. CDR3 in DNA: TGCAGCGCTGTGACAGGCGCCTACAATGAGCAGTTCTTC. Translating it yields CSAVTGAYNEQFF.

The V call is TRBV10-3, the J call TRBJ2-1; D gene ambiguous. Germline values: CDR1 ENHRY, CDR2 SYGVKD. V was shortened by 2 bases and J by 9 bases, with 8 bases between the two germline ends. The CDR3 contains 12 residues. The CDR3 spells CAISEKWAEQFF. The CDR3 DNA reads TGTGCCATCAGTGAGAAGTGGGCTGAGCAGTTCTTC.

This clonotype has only a few counts. This rearrangement joins TRBV29-1 to TRBJ2-2, with a weak D call TRBD2 (5 bases). This CDR3 has 12 amino acids. Trimming took 6 bases from V and 6 from J, leaving 11 bases between them. The germline V gene has CDR1 SQVTM and CDR2 ANQGSEA. CDR3: CSVDSPPGELFF. For the CDR3, the DNA is TGCAGCGTGGACTCTCCCCCCGGGGAGCTGTTTTTT.

This clonotype showed up many times. This chain joins TRBV21-1 and TRBJ1-6. TRBV21-1 is tagged as a pseudogene. The CDR3 runs to 16 residues. CDR3: CASSPMGFPYNSPLHF. In nucleotides, the CDR3 is TGTGCCAGCAGCCCCATGGGCTTTCCCTATAATTCACCCCTCCACTTT.

V usage is TRBV12-3 or TRBV12-4 and J usage is TRBJ2-7; no reliable D call. CDR3 size: 12 residues. The V end was cut by 5 bases, the J end by 3 bases, with 8 bases between. The CDR3 coding sequence is TGTGCCAGCAGTCCACAACTCTACGAGCAGTACTTC. Translating gives CASSPQLYEQYF.

This clonotype has only a few counts. The chain combines TRBV11-2 with TRBJ1-5; TRBD1 aligns across 7 bases. Per germline, CDR1 SGHAT and CDR2 FQNNGV. The CDR3 extends over 13 amino acids. With 5 bases clipped from V and 5 bases from J, the junction kept 3 bases outside the gene matches. The DNA for the CDR3 is TGTGCCAGCAGCCCAGGGGGGGATCAGCCCCAGCATTTT. The encoded protein is CASSPGGDQPQHF.

There are a few counts of this clonotype. The V and J genes are TRBV5-8 and TRBJ2-5, with D unresolved. This CDR3 contains 13 residues. Germline lookup yields CDR1 SGHTS and CDR2 YDEGEE. The V end lost 0 bases, the J end lost 4 bases, and 7 bases lay between the germline ends. The CDR3 protein is CASSLEALETQYF. For the CDR3, the DNA is TGTGCCAGCAGCTTGGAAGCGTTAGAGACCCAGTACTTC.

This clonotype was seen a handful of times. This chain connects TRBV11-3 to TRBJ2-3, with 14 bases matching TRBD2. The ends lost 5 bases at V and 6 bases at J; junction bases unmatched: 7. The CDR3 sequence is 16 residues long. Germline V lookup: CDR1 SGHNT, CDR2 YENEEA. CDR3 DNA: TGTGCCAGCAGCATCGGGACTAGCGGGGGCGTGGATACGCAGTATTTT. Its protein product is CASSIGTSGGVDTQYF.

This clonotype was counted a few times. The V gene is TRBV7-3, the J gene TRBJ2-3; the D gene is possibly TRBD2 (6 bases). Germline loops: CDR1 SGHTA, CDR2 FQGTGA. The CDR3 contains 14 residues. Deletions cut 5 bases from V and 2 bases from J, with 11 bases between. For the CDR3, the DNA is TGTGCCAGCAGCCTGGACTACATCACAGATACGCAGTATTTT. Its translation is CASSLDYITDTQYF.

This clonotype has at least ten counts. V is TRBV11-3 and J is TRBJ2-1, with D possibly being TRBD2 (5 bases). The CDR3 totals 16 residues. Germline lookup yields CDR1 SGHNT and CDR2 YENEEA. Trimming left V 5 bases short and J 0 bases short, with 14 bases between. The CDR3 is CASSARQAASYNEQFF. CDR3 coding DNA: TGTGCCAGCAGCGCCAGGCAAGCGGCCTCCTACAATGAGCAGTTCTTC. The whole variable domain, filled in from reference TRBV11-3 and TRBJ2-1, reads EAGVVQSPRYKIIEKKQPVAFWCNPISGHNTLYWYLQNLGQGPELLIRYENEEAVDDSQLPKDRFSAERLKGVDSTLKIQPAELGDSAVYLCASSARQAASYNEQFFGPGTRLTVL.

This clonotype has just a few counts. V is TRBV13 and J is TRBJ2-7; D is uncertain. The CDR3 contains 12 residues. Germline V gene data show CDR1 as PRHDT and CDR2 as FYEKMQ (reference sequence). The V gene lost 4 bases and the J gene lost 5 bases, with 9 bases spanning the gap. As DNA, the CDR3 is TGTGCCAGCAGCTCCTACATGAACGAGCAGTACTTC. This translates into CASSSYMNEQYF.

Ten or more counts support this clonotype. This chain uses TRBV20-1 with TRBJ2-7; tentatively, D is TRBD2 (5 bases). Trimming stripped 1 base from V and 6 bases from J, with 13 bases between. The germline V gene has CDR1 DFQATT and CDR2 SNEGSKA (reference sequence). The CDR3 extends over 13 amino acids. CDR3 in amino acids: CSARGGGSAEQYF. CDR3 bases: TGCAGTGCTAGAGGTGGAGGTTCTGCCGAGCAGTACTTC.

This clonotype was counted only a few times. The chain combines TRBV4-1 with TRBJ2-7; the match to TRBD2 covers 8 bases. Losses at the gene ends were 4 bases for V and 4 bases for J; bases not matched to a gene: 9. Looked up from germline, CDR1 is MGHRA and CDR2 is YSYEKL. The CDR3 totals 15 residues. The CDR3 sequence: CASSPWGGRTYEQYF. The CDR3 nucleotides are TGCGCCAGCAGCCCCTGGGGCGGGAGGACGTACGAGCAGTACTTC.

The chain recombines TRBV9 with TRBJ2-2; D is unresolved. Trimming removed 2 bases at V and 6 bases at J, with 8 bases between. The CDR3 is 13 amino acids. Germline assignment: CDR1 SGDLS and CDR2 YYNGEE. The CDR3 DNA reads as TGTGCCAGCAGCGTTGGTGCCCCCGGGGAGCTGTTTTTT. The encoded protein is CASSVGAPGELFF. Together with reference TRBV9 and TRBJ2-2, the CDR3 gives the full variable domain: DSGVTQTPKHLITATGQRVTLRCSPRSGDLSVYWYQQSLDQGLQFLIQYYNGEERAKGNILERFSAQQFPDLHSELNLSSLELGDSALYFCASSVGAPGELFFGEGSRLTVL.

In this sample, this clonotype turned up a few times. One end of the junction is discordant with germline, which a read error may explain. The chain is built from TRBV7-7 and TRBJ2-3, with D perhaps TRBD2 (6 bases). Germline CDR1 and CDR2: SSHAT and FNYEAQ (reference sequence). The CDR3 covers 13 residues. CDR3 nucleotide sequence: TGTGCTAGCAGCTTAGCGGCAGGAGATACGCAGTATTTT. Translated, it gives CASSLAAGDTQYF.

This clonotype was counted ten times or more. The chain links TRBV7-2 to TRBJ2-3, with no clear D. This CDR3 has 15 amino acids. Looked up from germline, CDR1 is SGHTA and CDR2 is FQGNSA. The V gene lost 5 bases and the J gene lost 3 bases, with 15 bases spanning the gap. The CDR3 DNA reads as TGTGCCAGCAGCCGCCGTCGGGTGCCAACAGATACGCAGTATTTT. Translated: CASSRRRVPTDTQYF. Together with reference TRBV7-2 and TRBJ2-3, the CDR3 gives the full variable domain: GAGVSQSPSNKVTEKGKDVELRCDPISGHTALYWYRQSLGQGLEFLIYFQGNSAPDKSGLPSDRFSAERTGGSVSTLTIQRTQQEDSAVYLCASSRRRVPTDTQYFGPGTRLTVL.